The 25 T cell receptor beta chains below were found in one sample sequenced in a study of blood T cell repertoires in COVID-19. Repertoires were generated with immunoSEQ multiplex PCR, while TCRdb's copy carries only in-frame clones and drops some. The table records about 92,000 clones, approximately 88% of them present only once. The sequenced material came from peripheral blood. These receptors were collected from a woman aged 55-75 years with COVID-19, enrolled during active disease.

This clone came up once. CDR3 in amino acids: CASSRIDYQETQYF. The CDR3 DNA sequence: TGTGCCAGCAGCCGAATAGACTACCAAGAGACCCAGTACTTC. This chain joins TRBV5-4 and TRBJ2-5; D not certain. V lost 4 bases to trimming and J lost 0 bases, with 10 bases between them. Germline CDR1 SGHNT, CDR2 YYREEE (reference sequence). The CDR3 is made up of 14 amino acids.

This clone appeared a few times. V and J are TRBV6-5 and TRBJ1-1; 9 bases match TRBD1. With V trimmed by 1 base and J by 5 bases, 5 bases remained unmatched. CDR3 size: 15 residues. Germline CDR1 and CDR2: MNHEY and SVGAGI. This chain's CDR3 is CASSYWGQGETEAFF. Written as DNA, the CDR3 is TGTGCCAGCAGTTACTGGGGACAGGGCGAGACTGAAGCTTTCTTT.

The chain has TRBV5-6 and TRBJ2-2; TRBD1 agrees at 9 bases. Per germline, CDR1 SGHDT and CDR2 YYEEEE. There are 16 residues in the CDR3. The V and J ends lost 5 bases and 1 base, in that order; junction bases with no gene match: 6. CDR3 nucleotide sequence: TGTGCCAGCAGTCCCGGGACAGGGAGGAACACCGGGGAGCTGTTTTTT. Translation gives CASSPGTGRNTGELFF.

Only a few counts were recorded for this clone. CDR3 protein: CAISEGSLGQLAEQYF. The CDR3 DNA reads TGTGCCATCAGTGAGGGATCCTTGGGACAGCTGGCCGAGCAGTACTTC. The rearrangement uses TRBV10-3 and TRBJ2-7, with 7 bases aligning to TRBD1. V was pared by 2 bases and J by 6 bases, with 13 bases of the junction left unmatched. The CDR3 sequence is 16 residues long. Per germline, CDR1 ENHRY and CDR2 SYGVKD.

CDR3 nucleotides: TGTGCCATCAGTGCGACAGGGGGGAACACTGAAGCTTTCTTT. Encoded protein: CAISATGGNTEAFF. This sequence joins TRBV10-3 and TRBJ1-1, with 9 bases aligning to TRBD1. There are 14 residues in the CDR3. The germline V gene encodes CDR1 ENHRY and CDR2 SYGVKD. V trimming: 4 bases; J trimming: 1 base; junction bases outside the gene matches: 1.

This clone turned up a few times. The chain carries TRBV30 and TRBJ2-2; no reliable D call. The V end was cut by 3 bases, the J end by 9 bases, with 14 bases between. The CDR3 length is 13 residues. CDR1 GTSNPN and CDR2 SVGIG come from the germline V gene (reference sequence). The CDR3 region has the DNA TGTGCCTGGAGCACCCCGACAAAACGGGAGCTGTTTTTT. This codes for CAWSTPTKRELFF.

The chain combines TRBV30 with TRBJ1-1, with 8 bases fitting TRBD1. Germline assignment: CDR1 GTSNPN and CDR2 SVGIG (reference sequence). CDR3 size: 16 residues. J was trimmed by 4 bases and V by 1 base; bases with no gene match: 11. CDR3 coding DNA: TGTGCCTGGAGTGACCCAGGGGGCGCAGGTAGCACTGAAGCTTTCTTT. This encodes CAWSDPGGAGSTEAFF. Complete variable domain (other parts from reference TRBV30 and TRBJ1-1): SQTIHQWPATLVQPVGSPLSLECTVEGTSNPNLYWYRQAAGRGLQLLFYSVGIGQISSEVPQNLSASRPQDRQFILSSKKLLLSDSGFYLCAWSDPGGAGSTEAFFGQGTRLTVV.

V is TRBV28 and J is TRBJ2-7; tentatively, D is TRBD1 (5 bases). V was shortened by 3 bases and J by 1 base, with 13 bases between the two germline ends. The CDR3 is 15 residues long. Germline CDR1 is MDHEN and CDR2 is SYDVKM. CDR3 sequence reads: CASSFSGKVSYEQYF. The CDR3 DNA reads as TGTGCCAGCAGTTTTTCAGGGAAGGTGTCCTACGAGCAGTACTTC.

In its sample, this clone was seen a few times. The rearrangement uses TRBV4-3 and TRBJ1-4; possible D gene TRBD1, 5 bases. CDR3 size: 14 residues. Between the trimmed V and J ends, which lost 2 bases and 7 bases, there was a span of 11 bases. CDR1 and CDR2 (germline): LGHNA, YSLEER. CDR3 in amino acids: CASSQQGVGEKLFF. The CDR3 DNA is TGCGCCAGCAGCCAACAGGGCGTGGGTGAAAAACTGTTTTTT.

The chain carries TRBV12-3 or TRBV12-4 and TRBJ2-3; the D gene is possibly TRBD2 (5 bases). This CDR3 has 13 residues. V shed 6 bases and J shed 5 bases, with 12 bases lying between them. The CDR3 nucleotides read TGTGCCAGCAGCCTTAGACTACAAGATACGCAGTATTTT. It yields the protein CASSLRLQDTQYF.

CDR3 sequence: CASSFRETQYF. In DNA form, the CDR3 reads TGTGCCAGCAGCTTCCGAGAGACCCAGTACTTC. The V gene is TRBV7-9, the J gene TRBJ2-5, with no clear D. Germline V lookup: CDR1 SEHNR, CDR2 FQNEAQ (reference sequence). The CDR3 contains 11 residues. Trimming removed 3 bases from V and 4 bases from J, with 3 bases in between.

V is TRBV28 and J is TRBJ1-2; D is unclear. Germline loops: CDR1 MDHEN, CDR2 SYDVKM. The V end was cut by 1 base, the J end by 5 bases, with 11 bases between. The length of the CDR3 is 14 residues. The CDR3: CASSLSGSEYGYTF. The CDR3 coding sequence is TGTGCCAGCAGTTTATCTGGCAGCGAGTATGGCTACACCTTC.

The V call is TRBV14, the J call TRBJ2-1, with 8 bases matching TRBD2. The CDR3 is 19 residues long. V dropped 1 base and J dropped 0; count of bases not matched to a gene: 11. Germline V gene sequence: CDR1 SGHDN, CDR2 FVKESK. The CDR3 region has the DNA TGTGCCAGCAGCCAAGGTGCGGGGGGCTACTTCAGCTCCTACAATGAGCAGTTCTTC. This sequence encodes CASSQGAGGYFSSYNEQFF.

The chain links TRBV7-8 to TRBJ1-1; D is possibly TRBD1 (5 bases). V lost 2 bases and J lost 0, with 10 bases in between. This CDR3 is built from 15 residues. Germline CDR1 SGHVS, CDR2 FQNEAQ. CDR3 loop: CASSLLRGMNTEAFF. The CDR3 DNA follows: TGTGCCAGCAGCTTACTCCGGGGGATGAACACTGAAGCTTTCTTT.

V and J are TRBV5-6 and TRBJ2-7, with D unclear. The CDR3 length is 16 residues. CDR1 SGHDT and CDR2 YYEEEE come from the germline V gene. Trimming pared 5 bases from V and 2 bases from J, leaving 20 bases between. Here the CDR3 reads CASSGNPRRLAYEQYF. The CDR3 coding sequence is TGTGCCAGCAGTGGCAACCCACGCAGGTTGGCCTACGAGCAGTACTTC.

The rearrangement uses TRBV19 and TRBJ2-7; the match to TRBD1 covers 12 bases. Germline CDR1 is LNHDA and CDR2 is SQIVND (reference sequence). The CDR3 extends over 17 amino acids. V was pared by 2 bases and J by 3 bases, with 8 bases of the junction left unmatched. The CDR3 region is CASSILVGTGGFYEQYF. DNA of the CDR3: TGTGCCAGTAGTATACTCGTGGGGACAGGGGGCTTCTACGAGCAGTACTTC.

The rearrangement joins TRBV24-1 to TRBJ2-3; the match to TRBD1 covers 9 bases. CDR1 is KGHDR and CDR2 is SFDVKD in the germline V gene. This CDR3 region has 15 residues. V trimming: 6 bases; J trimming: 2 bases; junction bases outside the gene matches: 5. The CDR3 protein is CATSITGGFTDTQYF. CDR3 bases: TGTGCCACCAGTATCACAGGGGGCTTCACAGATACGCAGTATTTT.

Only one count was recorded for this clone. The chain employs TRBV9 and TRBJ2-2; a possible D gene is TRBD2 (7 bases). Germline loops: CDR1 SGDLS, CDR2 YYNGEE. The CDR3 totals 15 residues. Trimming removed 4 bases at V and 4 bases at J, with 14 bases between. CDR3 nucleotides: TGTGCCAGCAGCACCGGTGGGGGGGCCACCGGGGAGCTGTTTTTT. The encoded protein is CASSTGGGATGELFF.

This clone has only one observation. The chain carries TRBV11-2 and TRBJ1-1, with D perhaps TRBD1 (6 bases). V lost 5 bases and J 1 base, leaving 14 bases between the germline ends. This CDR3 spans 15 amino acids. From germline, CDR1 is SGHAT and CDR2 FQNNGV. This chain's CDR3 is CASSPYDRSNTEAFF. In DNA form, the CDR3 reads TGTGCCAGCAGCCCATACGACAGGTCGAACACTGAAGCTTTCTTT. The full variable domain, rest sourced from reference TRBV11-2 and TRBJ1-1, is EAGVAQSPRYKIIEKRQSVAFWCNPISGHATLYWYQQILGQGPKLLIQFQNNGVVDDSQLPKDRFSAERLKGVDSTLKIQPAKLEDSAVYLCASSPYDRSNTEAFFGQGTRLTVV.

The CDR3 DNA sequence: TGTGCCAGCAGCTTAGCGTCTTATGTTCAAGAGACCCAGTACTTC. Protein: CASSLASYVQETQYF. The rearrangement joins TRBV7-9 to TRBJ2-5; D gene ambiguous. V was trimmed by 0 bases and J by 2 bases, leaving 10 bases between them. CDR1 and CDR2 from the germline V gene are SEHNR and FQNEAQ (reference sequence). This CDR3 is built from 15 residues. The entire variable domain, with the rest obtained from reference TRBV7-9 and TRBJ2-5, is as follows: DTGVSQNPRHKITKRGQNVTFRCDPISEHNRLYWYRQTLGQGPEFLTYFQNEAQLEKSRLLSDRFSAERPKGSFSTLEIQRTEQGDSAMYLCASSLASYVQETQYFGPGTRLLVL.

The CDR3 DNA reads as TGTGCCACCAGGAGGGACAGGGACACCGGGGAGCTGTTTTTT. This translates into CATRRDRDTGELFF. V is TRBV7-9 and J is TRBJ2-2; 9 bases are shared with TRBD1. Unmatched junction bases numbered 6, after V lost 10 bases and J lost 3 bases. Germline lookup yields CDR1 SEHNR and CDR2 FQNEAQ (reference sequence). This CDR3 region has 14 residues.

The chain recombines TRBV4-3 with TRBJ1-1, with a tentative D call TRBD1 (5 bases). The germline V gene encodes CDR1 LGHNA and CDR2 YSLEER. Trimming removed 0 bases from V and 1 base from J, with 12 bases in between. The CDR3 spans 16 residues. Written as DNA, the CDR3 is TGCGCCAGCAGCCAAGAAGGGGCCGGAGAGAACACTGAAGCTTTCTTT. Translating it yields CASSQEGAGENTEAFF.

This chain connects TRBV6-2 or TRBV6-3 to TRBJ1-1, with TRBD1 as a possible D gene (5 bases). Germline assignment: CDR1 MNHEY and CDR2 SVGEGT. Trimming took off 6 bases at V and 1 base at J, with 12 bases between the two ends. The CDR3 covers 14 residues. Here the CDR3 DNA reads TGTGCCAGCAGCCGGCGTCAGGGGAACACTGAAGCTTTCTTT. Its translation: CASSRRQGNTEAFF.

The chain has TRBV18 and TRBJ1-1; D is perhaps TRBD1 (6 bases). This CDR3 is built from 14 residues. Trimming shortened V by 5 bases and J by 1 base, and 11 bases separated the two germline ends. Germline assignment: CDR1 KGHSH and CDR2 LQKENI. In DNA, the CDR3 is TGTGCCAGCTCAAATACAGGGAGGAACACTGAAGCTTTCTTT. Translating it yields CASSNTGRNTEAFF.

The count of this clone is one. This chain joins TRBV28 and TRBJ1-4; weak D call: TRBD1 (6 bases). Trimming cost V 6 bases and J 8 bases, with 19 bases left between them. Germline CDR1 is MDHEN and CDR2 is SYDVKM. This CDR3 spans 15 amino acids. CDR3 in amino acids: CASSAGEQGVEKLFF. CDR3 nucleotides: TGTGCCAGCAGCGCAGGGGAACAGGGCGTCGAAAAACTGTTTTTT.